This T cell receptor (beta chain) is from a study of graft-versus-host responses after intestinal transplantation. General study points: Elevated graft-versus-host to host-versus-graft clonal ratios in allografts were recorded for patients with graft-donor T cell macrochimerism.

This clone was detected once. Its specificity is not known. Germline V gives CDR1 MNHEY, CDR2 SMNVEV (reference sequence). The CDR3 totals 14 residues. V shed 5 bases and J 11 bases; nucleotides not matched to a gene: 10. Sequenced by immunoSEQ multiplex PCR; TCRdb stores in-frame clones only, minus some. The sample consists of roughly 50,000 clones, about 90% of them appearing once. The J gene is TRBJ1-5, the V gene TRBV27, with TRBD1 matching over 9 bases. The receptor was isolated from a human patient who received an intestinal transplant, so some T cells may come from the graft donor. The sample in question was PBMCs, obtained about 93 weeks after intestinal transplant. The CDR3 protein is CASSPLTGGRTQHF. In DNA, the CDR3 is TGTGCCAGCAGTCCGTTGACAGGGGGTAGGACCCAGCATTTT.